One TCR beta chain is described in this entry. The antigen is undetermined. These data belong to a study of Ad26.COV2.S vaccination and SARS-CoV-2 variants. For the study at large: Administration of Ad26.COV2.S was intramuscular, either once or twice 56 days apart.

The method was immunoSEQ multiplex PCR; TCRdb's version includes in-frame clones alone and lacks a portion of them. The table lists over 450,000 clones, roughly nine tenths of them singletons, with over 1.5% in the top ten. Treatment of the sample: approximately 18 received Ad26.COV2.S at low or high dose, single or two shots; 5 received placebo; per-sample allocation not given. Day 63 after the first injection of vaccine or placebo was the sampling time. General study findings and limits: Similar non-spike TCR breadth was seen in vaccine and placebo recipients. Spike-specific TCR breadth was greater after Ad26.COV2.S than placebo.

The material sequenced was peripheral blood, taken in a trial of Ad26.COV2.S vaccine versus placebo. The sequence derives from a person aged 18-65 years who received the Ad26.COV2.S COVID-19 vaccine or a placebo.

The CDR3 here is CAWSGWRRGGGQETQYF. In DNA form, the CDR3 reads TGTGCCTGGAGTGGGTGGAGGCGTGGCGGGGGCCAAGAGACCCAGTACTTC. This sequence joins TRBV30 and TRBJ2-5; TRBD2 aligns across 7 bases. The CDR3 has 17 amino acids. V trimming: 1 base; J trimming: 1 base; junction bases outside the gene matches: 12. From germline, CDR1 is GTSNPN and CDR2 SVGIG (reference sequence).